Listed below are T cell receptor beta chains from one sample, sequenced in a study of cytotoxic CD8 clonotypes in ibrutinib-treated CLL. This table comes from immunoSEQ multiplex PCR, and its TCRdb copy is limited to in-frame clones, with some not included. The table lists tens of thousands of clones, more than 70% of them singletons. This material consisted of PBMCs, taken before ibrutinib treatment. Receptors were obtained from a human donor with chronic lymphocytic leukemia. CDR3s include the opening cysteine and the closing phenylalanine or tryptophan. The D gene is left open where the match is weak. A clone size is listed for some rows: how often the clone was seen (once, few, many), or a class if it is expanded.

d_gene: -
v_gene: TRBV2
j_gene: TRBJ1-1
abundance: -
CDR3aa: CASSEFSTGRGNTEAFF
CDR3nt: TGTGCCAGCAGTGAATTTTCGACAGGCCGGGGTAACACTGAAGCTTTCTTT

d_gene: -
v_gene: TRBV5-6
j_gene: TRBJ1-1
abundance: -
CDR3aa: CASSLGGKEAFF
CDR3nt: TGTGCCAGCAGCCTCGGCGGTAAAGAAGCTTTCTTT

d_gene: -
v_gene: TRBV12-2
j_gene: TRBJ2-7
abundance: medium-sized
CDR3aa: CASRLAVKGLAGFSSYEQYF
CDR3nt: TGTGCAAGTCGCTTAGCGGTAAAGGGACTAGCGGGGTTTAGCTCCTACGAGCAGTACTTC

d_gene: -
v_gene: TRBV30
j_gene: TRBJ2-1
abundance: -
CDR3aa: CAWSKFFGATNEQFF
CDR3nt: TGTGCCTGGAGTAAGTTCTTTGGGGCTACAAATGAGCAGTTCTTC

d_gene: -
v_gene: TRBV30
j_gene: TRBJ2-2
abundance: once
CDR3aa: CAWSVGGGTGELFF
CDR3nt: TGTGCCTGGAGTGTTGGGGGAGGCACCGGGGAGCTGTTTTTT

d_gene: TRBD2
v_gene: TRBV5-1
j_gene: TRBJ2-5
abundance: -
CDR3aa: CASSWTSMLETQYF
CDR3nt: TGCGCCAGCAGCTGGACTAGCATGCTCGAGACCCAGTACTTC

d_gene: -
v_gene: TRBV2
j_gene: TRBJ2-5
abundance: few
CDR3aa: CASSREAGRYQETQYF
CDR3nt: TGTGCCAGCAGTCGCGAGGCCGGGCGGTACCAAGAGACCCAGTACTTC

d_gene: -
v_gene: TRBV6-5
j_gene: TRBJ2-1
abundance: -
CDR3aa: CASSYSISGVNEQFF
CDR3nt: TGTGCCAGCAGTTACTCGATTTCGGGGGTCAATGAGCAGTTCTTC

d_gene: TRBD1
v_gene: TRBV5-6
j_gene: TRBJ1-1
abundance: -
CDR3aa: CASSSGQLNTEAFF
CDR3nt: TGTGCCAGCAGCTCGGGACAGTTGAACACTGAAGCTTTCTTT

d_gene: TRBD2
v_gene: TRBV4-1
j_gene: TRBJ2-7
abundance: -
CDR3aa: CASSHGLAGSREQYF
CDR3nt: TGCGCCAGCAGCCATGGCCTAGCGGGTTCACGGGAGCAGTACTTC

d_gene: -
v_gene: TRBV27
j_gene: TRBJ2-3
abundance: -
CDR3aa: CASAGGGTQYF
CDR3nt: TGTGCCAGTGCAGGGGGGGGTACGCAGTATTTT

d_gene: -
v_gene: TRBV5-1
j_gene: TRBJ1-2
abundance: -
CDR3aa: CASSLGVHGYTF
CDR3nt: TGCGCCAGCTCCTTGGGGGTGCATGGCTACACCTTC

d_gene: -
v_gene: TRBV5-1
j_gene: TRBJ1-1
abundance: -
CDR3aa: CASSYGARNTEAFF
CDR3nt: TGCGCCAGCAGCTACGGGGCGAGAAACACTGAAGCTTTCTTT

d_gene: TRBD2
v_gene: TRBV9
j_gene: TRBJ2-2
abundance: -
CDR3aa: CASSGLAGGDTGELFF
CDR3nt: TGTGCCAGCAGTGGACTAGCGGGAGGGGACACCGGGGAGCTGTTTTTT

d_gene: -
v_gene: TRBV4-2
j_gene: TRBJ2-7
abundance: -
CDR3aa: CASSQGLEQYF
CDR3nt: TGTGCCAGCAGCCAAGGGCTCGAGCAGTACTTC

d_gene: -
v_gene: TRBV29-1
j_gene: TRBJ1-3
abundance: -
CDR3aa: CSVEEFEVSGNTIYF
CDR3nt: TGCAGCGTTGAAGAGTTCGAGGTTTCTGGAAACACCATATATTTT

d_gene: -
v_gene: TRBV6-4
j_gene: TRBJ2-3
abundance: -
CDR3aa: CASSDTRKGGPLGTDTQYF
CDR3nt: TGTGCCAGCAGTGACACAAGAAAAGGAGGGCCTTTGGGCACAGATACGCAGTATTTT

d_gene: TRBD1
v_gene: TRBV7-9
j_gene: TRBJ1-5
abundance: -
CDR3aa: CASSPTGTLGPQHF
CDR3nt: TGTGCCAGCAGCCCGACAGGGACGTTAGGGCCCCAGCATTTT

d_gene: TRBD2
v_gene: TRBV10-1
j_gene: TRBJ2-6
abundance: -
CDR3aa: CASITRTSAERGANVLTF
CDR3nt: TGCGCCAGCATCACTCGGACTAGCGCCGAGAGGGGGGCCAACGTCCTGACTTTC

d_gene: -
v_gene: TRBV19
j_gene: TRBJ2-7
abundance: -
CDR3aa: CASSARWAPSYEQYF
CDR3nt: TGTGCCAGTAGTGCGCGGTGGGCCCCCTCCTACGAGCAGTACTTC

d_gene: TRBD2
v_gene: TRBV7-2
j_gene: TRBJ2-3
abundance: -
CDR3aa: CASSVRGTSGRGRADTQYF
CDR3nt: TGTGCCAGCAGCGTCCGTGGGACTAGCGGGAGGGGGAGGGCAGATACGCAGTATTTT

d_gene: TRBD1
v_gene: TRBV7-3
j_gene: TRBJ1-1
abundance: -
CDR3aa: CASSEDRLQEAFF
CDR3nt: TGTGCCAGCAGCGAGGACAGGTTACAAGAAGCTTTCTTT

d_gene: -
v_gene: TRBV7-3
j_gene: TRBJ2-6
abundance: -
CDR3aa: CASSLVSTAGANVLTF
CDR3nt: TGTGCCAGCAGCTTAGTCAGTACGGCTGGGGCCAACGTCCTGACTTTC

d_gene: -
v_gene: TRBV7-3
j_gene: TRBJ2-5
abundance: -
CDR3aa: CASSLGNRVETQYF
CDR3nt: TGTGCCAGCAGCTTGGGCAACAGGGTTGAGACCCAGTACTTC

d_gene: -
v_gene: TRBV28
j_gene: TRBJ1-1
abundance: -
CDR3aa: CASSRGRVNTEAFF
CDR3nt: TGTGCCAGCAGCAGGGGACGGGTGAACACTGAAGCTTTCTTT

d_gene: -
v_gene: TRBV6-5
j_gene: TRBJ2-4
abundance: -
CDR3aa: CASNGGGRNIQYF
CDR3nt: TGTGCCAGCAATGGGGGCGGCAGGAACATTCAGTACTTC

d_gene: -
v_gene: TRBV2
j_gene: TRBJ1-3
abundance: -
CDR3aa: CASRRTGLNSGNTIYF
CDR3nt: TGTGCCAGCAGGAGAACAGGGTTAAACTCTGGAAACACCATATATTTT

d_gene: TRBD2
v_gene: TRBV5-1
j_gene: TRBJ2-1
abundance: -
CDR3aa: CASSTPGTSVPNEQFF
CDR3nt: TGCGCCAGCAGCACCCCCGGGACTAGCGTCCCCAATGAGCAGTTCTTC

d_gene: -
v_gene: TRBV29-1
j_gene: TRBJ1-1
abundance: few
CDR3aa: CSVEDLGEVTEAFF
CDR3nt: TGCAGCGTTGAAGATCTGGGGGAGGTCACTGAAGCTTTCTTT

d_gene: -
v_gene: TRBV6-5
j_gene: TRBJ2-3
abundance: -
CDR3aa: CASGSPSDTQYF
CDR3nt: TGTGCCAGCGGGTCCCCGTCAGATACGCAGTATTTT

d_gene: TRBD1
v_gene: TRBV28
j_gene: TRBJ1-5
abundance: -
CDR3aa: CASSRPPGTDSNQPQHF
CDR3nt: TGTGCCAGCAGCCGGCCCCCCGGGACAGATAGCAATCAGCCCCAGCATTTT

d_gene: TRBD1
v_gene: TRBV7-6
j_gene: TRBJ2-7
abundance: -
CDR3aa: CASSRRQGGYEQYF
CDR3nt: TGTGCCAGCAGCCGGAGACAGGGGGGGTACGAGCAGTACTTC

d_gene: -
v_gene: TRBV29-1
j_gene: TRBJ2-7
abundance: once
CDR3aa: CSVEGMYSYEQYF
CDR3nt: TGCAGCGTTGAGGGCATGTACTCCTACGAGCAGTACTTC

d_gene: -
v_gene: TRBV12-5
j_gene: TRBJ2-1
abundance: -
CDR3aa: CASGLVVGTPVNEQFF
CDR3nt: TGTGCTAGTGGTTTGGTAGTAGGAACCCCAGTTAACGAGCAGTTCTTC

d_gene: TRBD1
v_gene: TRBV10-2
j_gene: TRBJ1-2
abundance: -
CDR3aa: CASRVTGVGYTF
CDR3nt: TGCGCCAGCAGGGTAACAGGGGTTGGCTACACCTTC

d_gene: TRBD1
v_gene: TRBV23-1
j_gene: TRBJ2-2
abundance: once
CDR3aa: CASSQSGGQRTGKPGELFF
CDR3nt: TGCGCCAGCAGTCAATCCGGCGGGCAGCGGACAGGGAAACCCGGGGAGCTGTTTTTT

d_gene: TRBD2
v_gene: TRBV6-5
j_gene: TRBJ2-1
abundance: -
CDR3aa: CASSTRERSYNEQFF
CDR3nt: TGTGCCAGCAGTACGCGGGAGAGGTCCTACAATGAGCAGTTCTTC

d_gene: TRBD2
v_gene: TRBV11-3
j_gene: TRBJ2-1
abundance: -
CDR3aa: CASTTSRAYNEQFF
CDR3nt: TGTGCCAGCACGACTAGCCGTGCCTACAATGAGCAGTTCTTC

d_gene: -
v_gene: TRBV5-1
j_gene: TRBJ2-5
abundance: -
CDR3aa: CASSLQGAEVQYF
CDR3nt: TGCGCCAGCAGCTTACAAGGGGCGGAGGTCCAGTACTTC

d_gene: -
v_gene: TRBV25-1
j_gene: TRBJ1-2
abundance: -
CDR3aa: CASSDGQYYGYTF
CDR3nt: TGTGCCAGCAGTGATGGACAGTACTATGGCTACACCTTC

d_gene: TRBD1
v_gene: TRBV11-2
j_gene: TRBJ1-2
abundance: -
CDR3aa: CASSLDWGGQALNYGYTF
CDR3nt: TGTGCCAGCAGCTTAGATTGGGGGGGACAGGCCTTAAACTATGGCTACACCTTC

d_gene: -
v_gene: TRBV4-1
j_gene: TRBJ2-3
abundance: -
CDR3aa: CASSQVVTRVDTQYF
CDR3nt: TGCGCCAGCAGCCAAGTCGTCACCCGAGTGGATACGCAGTATTTT

d_gene: TRBD1
v_gene: TRBV29-1
j_gene: TRBJ1-4
abundance: -
CDR3aa: CSAAPGGPNEKLFF
CDR3nt: TGCAGCGCTGCACCAGGGGGACCTAATGAAAAACTGTTTTTT

d_gene: -
v_gene: TRBV5-1
j_gene: TRBJ2-7
abundance: -
CDR3aa: CASSLREIPYEQYF
CDR3nt: TGCGCCAGCAGCTTACGGGAAATACCCTACGAGCAGTACTTC

d_gene: -
v_gene: TRBV21-1
j_gene: TRBJ2-7
abundance: -
CDR3aa: CASSKEGKQGRVSDEQYF
CDR3nt: TGTGCCAGCAGCAAAGAGGGGAAACAGGGGCGGGTTTCGGACGAGCAGTACTTC

d_gene: -
v_gene: TRBV5-1
j_gene: TRBJ1-2
abundance: -
CDR3aa: CASSLVPRQGNNYGYTF
CDR3nt: TGCGCCAGCAGCTTGGTTCCGAGGCAGGGGAATAACTATGGCTACACCTTC

d_gene: -
v_gene: TRBV27
j_gene: TRBJ1-2
abundance: -
CDR3aa: CASSARDRYFSYTF
CDR3nt: TGTGCCAGCAGTGCCCGGGACCGATACTTTAGCTACACCTTC

d_gene: -
v_gene: TRBV21-1
j_gene: TRBJ2-6
abundance: -
CDR3aa: CASSKVQGAPSGANVLTF
CDR3nt: TGTGCCAGCAGCAAAGTCCAGGGGGCGCCCTCTGGGGCCAACGTCCTGACTTTC

d_gene: TRBD1
v_gene: TRBV6-1
j_gene: TRBJ2-3
abundance: -
CDR3aa: CASLVPGQGGHTQYF
CDR3nt: TGTGCCAGCCTTGTCCCGGGACAGGGTGGACATACGCAGTATTTT

d_gene: TRBD1
v_gene: TRBV11-2
j_gene: TRBJ1-2
abundance: -
CDR3aa: CASRSGTGSYGYTF
CDR3nt: TGTGCCAGCAGGAGTGGGACAGGGTCCTATGGCTACACCTTC

d_gene: TRBD1
v_gene: TRBV2
j_gene: TRBJ1-2
abundance: -
CDR3aa: CASRGTGTYGYTF
CDR3nt: TGTGCCAGCAGGGGGACAGGGACCTATGGCTACACCTTC